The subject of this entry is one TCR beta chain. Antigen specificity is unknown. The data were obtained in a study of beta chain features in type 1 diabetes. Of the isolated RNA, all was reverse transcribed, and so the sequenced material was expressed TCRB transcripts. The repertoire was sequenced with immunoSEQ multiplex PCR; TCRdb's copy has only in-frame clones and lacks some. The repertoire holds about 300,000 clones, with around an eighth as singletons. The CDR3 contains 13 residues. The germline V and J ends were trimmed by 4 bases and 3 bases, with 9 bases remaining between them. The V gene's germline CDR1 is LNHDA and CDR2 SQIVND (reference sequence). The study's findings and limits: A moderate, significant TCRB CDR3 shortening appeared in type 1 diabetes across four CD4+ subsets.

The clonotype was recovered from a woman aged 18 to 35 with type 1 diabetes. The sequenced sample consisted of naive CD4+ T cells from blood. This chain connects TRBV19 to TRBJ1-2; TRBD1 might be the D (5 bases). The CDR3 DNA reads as TGTGCCAGTAGTAAGACAGCAGACTATGGCTACACCTTC. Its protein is CASSKTADYGYTF.